This T cell receptor beta chain emerged from a study of T cell repertoires in cytomegalovirus infection (dated by TCRdb to between 2018 and 2021). Turning to the overall study: Donor HLA type was relevant to the analysis, as public TCR beta signatures indicated carriage of CMV infection together with the matching HLA type.

This clonotype was counted between two and nine times. Its cognate antigen has yet to be identified. There are no base qualities to consult, and no much larger clone falls within one base. Sequenced using an Illumina HiSeq 1500. Using fastp trimming at Q25 and MiXCR clonotype assembly, TCRdb reanalyzed the public sequencing data and kept in-frame beta chains. Records with the same CDR3 protein are collapsed into one entry carrying the most frequent genes and DNA. Within this sample are roughly 230,000 distinct CDR3 sequences, with roughly 23% of them counted one time only. The top ten clones comprise roughly 18% of the sample. Summary of the overall study and its limitations: Cumulative frequency of public TCR beta family members discriminated carriers of CMV infection plus the relevant HLA type in this cohort and an independent roughly 330-donor cohort. The ex vivo response was dominated by HLA-C-restricted CMV-specific TCR beta clonotypes, which also provided the single most frequent clonotype in two of eight donors.

The sample consisted of CD8+ T cells from PBMCs. The sequence was collected from a human donor in good health (CMV status not recorded). Some clones in this sample may be carry-over from other donors' samples.

The CDR3 reads as follows: CASSDTRRTKGTEAFF. In nucleotides, the sequence is TGTGCCAGCAGTGACACGCGCAGGACCAAAGGAACTGAAGCTTTCTTT. The rearranged chain carries TRBV28 and TRBJ1-1; the D gene remains uncertain. From the cysteine up to the phenylalanine, the CDR3 has a length of 16 residues. The kept DNA is CDR3 alone, 48 bases in frame from the first base. The germline ends are 21 bases apart after V is trimmed by 5 bases and J by 5 bases. The germline V gene sets CDR1 to MDHEN and CDR2 to SYDVKM.